Listed here are 18 T cell receptor beta chains from one sample, sequenced in a study of CD8 T cells in Susac syndrome (dated by TCRdb to between 2018 and 2020). Library preparation used the immunoSEQ multiplex PCR assay. RNA was extracted using the RNeasy kit, and roughly 0.5 to 1 microgram was reverse transcribed with random hexamers. TCRdb redid the processing of the public reads, applying fastp at Q25 and MiXCR, and retained in-frame beta chains. Rows are combined by CDR3 protein, so each entry shows the most common genes and DNA. The sample profile shows about 210,000 distinct CDR3 sequences; about 96% of them were found once. 0.08% to 0.095% of the sample lies in the top ten. Sequenced material: CD4+ T cells from PBMCs. All receptors come from a human donor with multiple sclerosis.

CDR3 nucleotide sequence: TGTGCCAGCAGCTTGGGGGGGCCGGAAGGAAACTTCTTT. Translating it yields CASSLGGPEGNFF. The chain is built from TRBV11-2 and TRBJ1-1; D is possibly TRBD1 (6 bases). Per germline, CDR1 SGHAT and CDR2 FQNNGV. CDR3 length: 13 residues. V lost 3 bases and J 14 bases, leaving 19 bases between the germline ends.

The gene calls are TRBV12-3 or TRBV12-4 and TRBJ2-7; no clear D. The CDR3 totals 15 residues. Trimming removed 4 bases at V and 6 bases at J, with 19 bases between. The CDR3: CASSSTDANAAEQYF. CDR3 coding DNA: TGTGCCAGCAGTTCAACGGACGCGAATGCTGCCGAGCAGTACTTC.

The chain joins TRBV18 to TRBJ1-5; D unclear. Germline-derived CDR1 and CDR2 are KGHSH and LQKENI. CDR3 length: 13 amino acids. V was clipped by 3 bases and J by 7 bases, with 10 bases between them. The DNA for the CDR3 is TGTGCCAGCTCACCGGACCCTCTCCAGCCCCAGCATTTT. Translating it yields CASSPDPLQPQHF.

This CDR3 is CSARPPAQPGEQYF. Written as DNA, the CDR3 is TGCAGTGCTAGACCCCCGGCCCAGCCGGGCGAGCAGTACTTC. This chain connects TRBV20-1 to TRBJ2-7; D call uncertain. V lost 2 bases to trimming and J lost 6 bases, with 17 bases between them. The germline gives CDR1 DFQATT, CDR2 SNEGSKA (reference sequence). The CDR3 sequence is 14 residues long.

The chain couples TRBV3-1 to TRBJ2-5; D may be TRBD2 (6 bases). The germline CDR1 and CDR2 sequences are LGHDT and YNNKEL (reference sequence). CDR3 length: 17 amino acids. V was trimmed by 5 bases and J by 6 bases, leaving 25 bases between them. CDR3 nucleotides: TGTGCCAGCAGCGACAATGGGGGGACCCATACCCCAAAGACCCAGTACTTC. It codes for CASSDNGGTHTPKTQYF.

The chain combines TRBV7-9 with TRBJ1-2, with a possible D match to TRBD1 (5 bases). Germline CDR1 reads SEHNR; CDR2 reads FQNEAQ (reference sequence). The CDR3 covers 13 residues. V lost 5 bases, J lost 6 bases, and 13 bases lay in between. The CDR3 DNA reads as TGTGCCAGCAGCCTGGGGCAGCTGGATGGCTACACCTTC. Encoded protein: CASSLGQLDGYTF.

This chain connects TRBV28 to TRBJ2-2, with TRBD1 identical over 8 bases. Looked up from germline, CDR1 is MDHEN and CDR2 is SYDVKM. Trimming at V came to 5 bases and at J to 3 bases, leaving 5 bases not matched to a gene. The CDR3 is 15 residues long. CDR3 amino acids: CASSPRDRHTGELFF. The DNA for the CDR3 is TGTGCCAGCAGTCCCCGGGACAGGCACACCGGGGAGCTGTTTTTT.

This chain joins TRBV6-1 and TRBJ1-5, with TRBD1 matching 8 bases. Germline CDR1 and CDR2: MNHNS and SASEGT. After removal of 1 base from V and 3 bases from J, the junction contained 5 bases not matched to a gene. The CDR3 sequence is 16 residues long. The CDR3 here is CASSEEGGQANQPQHF. In DNA, the CDR3 is TGTGCCAGCAGTGAAGAAGGGGGACAGGCCAATCAGCCCCAGCATTTT.

This clonotype has a single count. The chain is built from TRBV12-3 or TRBV12-4 and TRBJ2-3; 7 nucleotides match TRBD2. The CDR3 extends over 12 amino acids. With 9 bases clipped from V and 4 bases from J, the junction kept 4 bases outside the gene matches. The CDR3 loop is CASRGVADTQYF. The CDR3 DNA follows: TGTGCCAGTCGGGGGGTCGCAGATACGCAGTATTTT.

The V and J genes are TRBV3-1 and TRBJ2-1; 9 bases agree with TRBD1. The V and J ends lost 4 bases and 9 bases, in that order; junction bases with no gene match: 10. The CDR3 extends over 15 amino acids. CDR1 is LGHDT, CDR2 YNNKEL, per germline (reference sequence). The CDR3 sequence is CASSPVTGGSGEQFF. In DNA form, the CDR3 reads TGTGCCAGCAGCCCGGTGACAGGGGGATCCGGTGAGCAGTTCTTC.

The V gene is TRBV29-1, the J gene TRBJ1-2; weak D call: TRBD1 (6 bases). This CDR3 comprises 12 residues. With 7 bases removed from V and 4 bases from J, the gap between germline ends came to 13 bases. The V gene's germline CDR1 is SQVTM and CDR2 ANQGSEA. The DNA of the CDR3 is TGCAGCGCCAGACAGGAGTTCTATGGCTACACCTTC. Translated, it gives CSARQEFYGYTF.

The chain recombines TRBV30 with TRBJ2-2; D unclear. V lost 0 bases to trimming and J lost 6 bases, with 11 bases between them. The CDR3 length is 14 residues. Germline V gene data show CDR1 as GTSNPN and CDR2 as SVGIG (reference sequence). The chain's CDR3 is CAWSVVALAGELFF. CDR3 sequence (DNA): TGTGCCTGGAGTGTAGTTGCGCTAGCCGGGGAGCTGTTTTTT.

This sequence joins TRBV20-1 and TRBJ2-4; 7 bases map to TRBD2. J was trimmed by 6 bases and V by 6 bases; bases with no gene match: 11. The CDR3 length is 14 residues. Germline-derived CDR1 and CDR2 are DFQATT and SNEGSKA (reference sequence). The CDR3 nucleotides are TGCAGTGCCCCGGTCGGCGGGAGCGGAAACATTCAGTACTTC. This gives the protein CSAPVGGSGNIQYF.

V gene TRBV7-3 combines with J gene TRBJ2-1; the D gene is possibly TRBD1 (6 bases). Looked up from germline, CDR1 is SGHTA and CDR2 is FQGTGA. This CDR3 spans 12 amino acids. Trimming shortened V by 4 bases and J by 8 bases, and 9 bases separated the two germline ends. The chain's CDR3 is CASSSEGDEQFF. CDR3 coding DNA: TGTGCCAGCAGCTCAGAGGGGGATGAGCAGTTCTTC.

The V gene is TRBV2, the J gene TRBJ2-1, with 7 bases lining up with TRBD2. The CDR3 contains 16 residues. From germline, CDR1 is SNHLY and CDR2 FYNNEI. J gave up 4 bases and V 1 base, and 7 bases lay outside the gene matches. The CDR3 loop reads CASSEGQRDFYNEQFF. DNA of the CDR3: TGTGCCAGCAGTGAAGGCCAGCGGGACTTTTACAATGAGCAGTTCTTC.

The chain is built from TRBV5-4 and TRBJ2-4, with 11 nucleotides matching TRBD2. J lost 14 bases, V lost 4 bases, and 20 bases had no gene match. Germline values: CDR1 SGHNT, CDR2 YYREEE (reference sequence). This CDR3 contains 17 residues. The CDR3, as DNA: TGTGCCAGCAGCCATAACCCACTAGAGACTAGCGGGGATCCTAAGTACTTC. This encodes CASSHNPLETSGDPKYF.

The CDR3 nucleotides are TGCGGAAGCCGGGATTCCAACGTCCTGACTTTC. Its translation is CGSRDSNVLTF. V is TRBV20-1 and J is TRBJ2-6, with D possibly TRBD2 on 5 matching bases. The length of the CDR3 is 11 residues. Per the germline V gene, CDR1 is DFQATT and CDR2 is SNEGSKA (reference sequence).

The V and J genes are TRBV2 and TRBJ1-5; D is uncertain. Per germline, CDR1 SNHLY and CDR2 FYNNEI. Trimming cost V 7 bases and J 5 bases, with 9 bases left between them. The length of the CDR3 is 12 residues. CDR3 coding DNA: TGTGCCAGCAAGGGAGAGGATCAGCCCCAGCATTTT. Protein product: CASKGEDQPQHF.